Below, 11 T cell receptor beta chains from the same sample are listed, as sequenced in a study of blood T cells in healthy people across ages. A J-beta primer mix and a sample-barcoded 5' primer were used in a second PCR of about 6 to 12 cycles. TCRdb analysed the 5' RACE reads with MiXCR anew, one entry per CDR3 protein. The sample includes 660,000 or so distinct CDR3 sequences, 58% seen only once; the top ten take roughly 34%. Sequencing was done on a sample of blood. The receptors originated from a man in his sixties in good health.

The rearrangement links TRBV12-3 or TRBV12-4 to TRBJ1-1, with D hard to call. Between the trimmed V and J ends, which lost 7 bases and 1 base, there was a span of 4 bases. CDR3 length: 11 amino acids. CDR3 DNA: TGTGCCAGCAATCGGAACACTGAAGCTTTCTTT. Translated: CASNRNTEAFF.

V and J are TRBV29-1 and TRBJ1-2; D is uncertain. The CDR3 length is 11 residues. V dropped 2 bases and J dropped 6 bases, with 7 bases sitting between them. Germline-derived CDR1 and CDR2 are SQVTM and ANQGSEA. CDR3 residues: CSVERADGYTF. CDR3 bases: TGCAGCGTTGAAAGGGCAGATGGCTACACCTTC.

The gene calls are TRBV5-6 and TRBJ2-5; TRBD1 aligns across 8 bases. The CDR3 runs to 16 residues. CDR1 and CDR2 from the germline V gene are SGHDT and YYEEEE. The J segment lost 1 base and the V segment lost 2 bases, leaving 7 bases of the junction unmatched. The CDR3 spells CASSFGTGFRQETQYF. CDR3 DNA sequence: TGTGCCAGCAGCTTTGGGACAGGCTTTCGCCAAGAGACCCAGTACTTC.

A few counts support this clonotype. The rearrangement uses TRBV29-1 and TRBJ2-3; 7 bases match TRBD1. V gave up 6 bases and J gave up 1 base; unmatched junction bases: 7. The CDR3 length is 14 residues. Germline V gives CDR1 SQVTM, CDR2 ANQGSEA. The CDR3, as DNA: TGCAGCGTGGCGGACAGGCGCCGCACAGATACGCAGTATTTT. It encodes CSVADRRRTDTQYF.

The V and J genes are TRBV2 and TRBJ2-7, with 7 bases identical to TRBD2. Germline V gene sequence: CDR1 SNHLY, CDR2 FYNNEI. V lost 8 bases, J lost 5 bases, and 12 bases stayed unmatched. This CDR3 comprises 14 residues. CDR3 region: CASGEGTTRDEQYF. CDR3 coding DNA: TGTGCCAGCGGGGAGGGGACGACGCGCGACGAGCAGTACTTC.

The chain carries TRBV29-1 and TRBJ1-2; no reliable D call. This CDR3 contains 11 residues. Germline CDR1 reads SQVTM; CDR2 reads ANQGSEA. V lost 6 bases and J 7 bases, leaving 12 bases between the germline ends. The CDR3: CSVRTASGYTF. The CDR3 DNA reads TGCAGCGTCCGGACCGCAAGTGGCTACACCTTC.

This clonotype turned up a few times. This sequence joins TRBV11-2 and TRBJ1-4; no definite D call. CDR3 length equals 15 residues. Germline loops: CDR1 SGHAT, CDR2 FQNNGV. The V end was cut by 2 bases, the J end by 8 bases, with 15 bases between. The CDR3 region has the DNA TGTGCCAGCAGCTTATCGGGGAGCGAAGGAGAAAAACTGTTTTTT. Protein product: CASSLSGSEGEKLFF. The full variable domain, its missing parts supplied by reference TRBV11-2 and TRBJ1-4, is EAGVAQSPRYKIIEKRQSVAFWCNPISGHATLYWYQQILGQGPKLLIQFQNNGVVDDSQLPKDRFSAERLKGVDSTLKIQPAKLEDSAVYLCASSLSGSEGEKLFFGSGTQLSVL.

The rearrangement joins TRBV18 to TRBJ1-1, with D perhaps matching TRBD1 (5 bases). V gave up 6 bases and J gave up 1 base, with 12 bases separating them. This CDR3 comprises 14 residues. Germline CDR1 reads KGHSH; CDR2 reads LQKENI. CDR3 nucleotides: TGTGCCAGCTCTCAGCAGGGCGAGAACACTGAAGCTTTCTTT. It is translated as CASSQQGENTEAFF.

The rearrangement uses TRBV5-1 and TRBJ2-4, with 9 bases aligning to TRBD1. The DNA end lines up better with TRBJ2-7; the J call may be wrong. This CDR3 contains 14 residues. The V gene's germline CDR1 is SGHRS and CDR2 YFSETQ. CDR3 sequence: CASSDGTGSYEQYF. The CDR3 bases are TGCGCCAGCAGCGATGGGACAGGGAGCTACGAGCAGTACTTC.

This clonotype was picked up a small number of times. The rearrangement uses TRBV20-1 and TRBJ2-3, with no clear D. With 3 bases removed from V and 0 bases from J, the gap between germline ends came to 7 bases. The CDR3 length is 13 residues. Germline loops: CDR1 DFQATT, CDR2 SNEGSKA (reference sequence). The CDR3 loop is CSASGRSTDTQYF. The DNA of the CDR3 is TGCAGTGCTAGCGGACGAAGCACAGATACGCAGTATTTT.

This clonotype has a count of ten or more. This chain connects TRBV11-2 to TRBJ2-3; D is unresolved. Germline CDR1 and CDR2: SGHAT and FQNNGV. The V and J ends lost 1 base and 2 bases respectively, with 13 bases between them. This CDR3 region has 16 residues. In DNA form, the CDR3 reads TGTGCCAGCAGCTTAGGGTCTCACCAAATCACAGATACGCAGTATTTT. Translating gives CASSLGSHQITDTQYF.